This T cell receptor beta chain was retrieved from a study of PD-L1 blockade in urothelial cancer. Repertoires were generated with immunoSEQ multiplex PCR, while TCRdb's copy carries only in-frame clones and drops some. The data show more than 90,000 clones, with around 87% seen just once and roughly 2% held by the top ten. Documented time point: pretreatment peripheral blood. The CDR3 has 14 residues. CDR1 SGHRS and CDR2 YFSETQ come from the germline V gene. V dropped 4 bases and J dropped 8; count of bases not matched to a gene: 7. This rearrangement joins TRBV5-1 to TRBJ2-1; TRBD1 agrees at 9 bases. The source is a man in his fifties or sixties with urothelial cancer. Sample: PBMCs, taken around atezolizumab (anti-PD-L1) treatment. This CDR3 reads CASSRGTGNDEQFF. The CDR3 DNA sequence: TGCGCCAGCAGCCGCGGGACAGGGAACGATGAGCAGTTCTTC.